A selection of T cell receptor beta chains follows, all from one sample in a study of shared clonotypes between healthy human individuals. The protocol was immunoSEQ multiplex PCR, while the TCRdb copy is restricted to in-frame clones and leaves out a portion. The sample yields 1.5 million to 1.9 million clones, around 98% seen once. Sequencing used naive CD4+ T cells sorted from blood. Receptors originate from a man under 40 in good health. Both conserved end residues are part of each CDR3. D genes are given only for firm matches. For some rows the clone size is stated as once, few or many, or as a class when expanded; others skip it.

TRBJ2-1 | TRBV11-1 | once | TRBD1 | TGTGCCAGCAGCTGGGGACAGGCGGCATACAATGAGCAGTTCTTC | CASSWGQAAYNEQFF
TRBJ2-1 | TRBV11-2 | . | TRBD2 | TGTGCCAGCAGCCTGCGACTAGCGGGAGGTCGGTGGAATGAGCAGTTCTTC | CASSLRLAGGRWNEQFF
TRBJ2-5 | TRBV18 | . | TRBD2 | TGTGCCAGCTCACCACGGCCTCCGGCTAGCGGAGAGACCCAGTACTTC | CASSPRPPASGETQYF
TRBJ2-7 | TRBV5-1 | . | TRBD2 | TGCGCCAGCAGCTTGCGGGAGGCTAGCGTGTCCTACGAGCAGTACTTC | CASSLREASVSYEQYF
TRBJ2-7 | TRBV5-6 | . | . | TGTGCCAGCAGCCGGAGCGGTTACGAGCAGTACTTC | CASSRSGYEQYF
TRBJ2-1 | TRBV6-5 | . | . | TGTGCCAGCAGAAAGGGGGCGGGAAAATACAATGAGCAGTTCTTC | CASRKGAGKYNEQFF
TRBJ2-3 | TRBV29-1 | . | . | TGCAGCGTTGTTCAAGGGGCAGATACGCAGTATTTT | CSVVQGADTQYF
TRBJ2-2 | TRBV5-1 | . | . | TGCGCCAGCAGCTTTACCAGCGGGTTTGCAGGGGAGCTGTTTTTT | CASSFTSGFAGELFF
TRBJ1-2 | TRBV27 | . | . | TGTGCCAGCAGTTCCTTGACAGGTTTGACGTCAGATGGCTACACCTTC | CASSSLTGLTSDGYTF
TRBJ2-3 | TRBV9 | . | . | TGTGCCAGCAGCGTAGTAGGGTCCCGCACAGATACGCAGTATTTT | CASSVVGSRTDTQYF
TRBJ2-3 | TRBV5-4 | . | . | TGTGCCAGCAGCTTTGGGTGGGAAGCAGATACGCAGTATTTT | CASSFGWEADTQYF
TRBJ2-1 | TRBV14 | . | . | TGTGCCAGCAGCCAAGAACTACTGGGGATCAGAGGGACCTACAATGAGCAGTTCTTC | CASSQELLGIRGTYNEQFF
TRBJ2-1 | TRBV5-1 | . | TRBD2 | TGCGCCAGCAGCCCGGGACTAGCGGGAAGGGAGCAGTTCTTC | CASSPGLAGREQFF
TRBJ1-2 | TRBV6-5 | . | . | TGTGCCAGCAGGCCCGGACAGACGAGAAACTATGGCTACACCTTC | CASRPGQTRNYGYTF
TRBJ2-5 | TRBV7-3 | . | . | TGTGCCAGCAGCTCCGAGAGGGGGTTCCAGGTTCGGATCGCCCAGGAGACCCAGTACTTC | CASSSERGFQVRIAQETQYF
TRBJ1-1 | TRBV5-1 | once | . | TGCGCCAGCAGCTTGGCATTGGGTGACAGCCTGAACACTGAAGCTTTCTTT | CASSLALGDSLNTEAFF
TRBJ1-5 | TRBV9 | . | . | TGTGCCAGCAGCGTTGGTCAGGATCAGCCCCAGCATTTT | CASSVGQDQPQHF
TRBJ1-1 | TRBV5-6 | . | . | TGTGCCAGCAGCTCCAGAGGCGTAGGTTGGAACACTGAAGCTTTCTTT | CASSSRGVGWNTEAFF
TRBJ1-1 | TRBV29-1 | few | . | TGCAGCGTTGAAGACAGGGGAAGGAACACTGAAGCTTTCTTT | CSVEDRGRNTEAFF
TRBJ2-7 | TRBV5-4 | . | . | TGTGCCAGCAGCTCGAAGAAGGACGGATACGAGCAGTACTTC | CASSSKKDGYEQYF
TRBJ2-7 | TRBV4-3 | . | . | TGCGCCAGCAGCGCTAATAGATTTCTCGAGCAGTACTTC | CASSANRFLEQYF
TRBJ1-2 | TRBV5-1 | . | . | TGCGCCAGCAGCTTGGGGCAGGGCCTCCTTAACTATGGCTACACCTTC | CASSLGQGLLNYGYTF
TRBJ1-1 | TRBV7-3 | . | . | TGTGCCAGCAGCCCGGGACAGAACACTGAAGCTTTCTTT | CASSPGQNTEAFF
TRBJ2-7 | TRBV6-1 | . | . | TGTGCCAGCAGTTATCCTAGCTACGAGCAGTACTTC | CASSYPSYEQYF